Here is one T cell receptor (beta chain) with its context. Its antigen remains undetermined. Per-nucleotide qualities are absent, and no much larger clonotype sits a single base away. Another Seattle source contributed samples from volunteer blood donors who had recovered from COVID-19. Whole blood was collected in K2EDTA tubes by collaborating institutions according to the institutions' own protocols. For TCRbeta analysis, collaborators shipped samples as frozen whole blood, isolated PBMCs, or DNA extracted from either of those sample types. The CDR3 spans 15 residues, from the cysteine through the phenylalanine. Of the read, only the CDR3 DNA is kept; its 45 bases are in frame from base 1. V loses 8 bases, J loses 6 bases, and the germline ends lie 19 bases apart. According to the germline V gene, CDR1 reads KGHSH and CDR2 reads LQKENI. This sample is drawn from a study of blood T cell repertoires in COVID-19 (dated by TCRdb to the early 2020s). Describing the broader study: Samples covering the acute and convalescent phases of COVID-19 were provided by collaborators in the United States, Italy and Spain. The material from the prospective study consisted of cDNA or gDNA derived from T cells, B-cell-depleted T cells, or PBMCs. Deeply sampled blood TCRbeta repertoires from subjects exposed to, actively infected with, or recovered from COVID-19 were included in the dataset. The repertoires were released in a freely available public database meant as a resource for research on the immune response to SARS-CoV-2. The samples were drawn from two sources: the first 160 participants of the ongoing ImmuneRACE study, and fewer than 1,500 subjects contributed by 6 global collaborators. Sample metadata almost always included a de-identified subject ID, COVID-19 status, age in years and sex. Where available, HLA class I and class II types were obtained from metadata supplied by the sample provider rather than from assay-based typing.

TCRbeta CDR3 regions were amplified from genomic DNA using the immunoSEQ Assay, a bias-controlled multiplex PCR. On the study's bioinformatics: The number of nucleated cells in each sample was estimated by amplification of reference gene primers within the assay. To quantify the absolute abundance of each unique TCRbeta CDR3 rearrangement, sequence reads were collapsed and filtered. For each sample, productive Simpson clonality was calculated by taking the square root of Simpson's diversity index across productive rearrangements. What TCRdb holds here is the immuneACCESS table cut down to in-frame rearrangements. Part of the clones is not present; checked against another copy, under half of the missing clones reflect an unresolved V gene, and the others are unexplained. V, J and clone size are those of that table, while D and trimming were read from the DNA. The sample table shows around 250,000 clones, and 65% to 85% are seen once. The ten largest account for less than 2% of the sample.

The paper as a whole reports these results and caveats: The quantity of clinical and demographic metadata differed by source and by participant and was supplied without curation.

The rearrangement combines TRBV18 with TRBJ1-4, with no confidently assigned D gene. The receptor comes from a woman between 35 and 50 years old who had recovered from COVID-19. What was sequenced was peripheral blood. The sequenced DNA: TGTGCCAGCCCACAGAGAGCTCAACTTGATGAAAAACTGTTTTTT. This codes for CASPQRAQLDEKLFF.